The clone carrying this T cell receptor beta chain was seen just once. Its ends do not fully match the called genes, so a read error is possible. The length of the CDR3 is 16 residues. The V gene's germline CDR1 is WNHNN and CDR2 SYGVQD (reference sequence). These data are taken from a study of read filtering for tumor transcriptome and immune sequencing. Study summary: RNA-seq yielded only about 75 to 1273 TCR reads, IR-seq about 3.5 to 10.27 million.

The library was built from about 400 ng RNA with molecular barcoded adaptors for alpha/delta and beta/gamma chains. TCRdb passed the reads through MiXCR, listing each CDR3 protein once. Among about 54,000 distinct CDR3 sequences listed, roughly 12% were seen once. The rearrangement uses TRBV10-1 and TRBJ2-1, with 7 bases matching TRBD1. The TCR was taken from a donor at least 40 years old with multiple myeloma. Sequenced sample: a population of CD138-negative cells sorted from bone marrow. The CDR3 spells CASSPQGSSSYNEQYF. DNA of the CDR3: TGCGCCAGCAGTCCACAGGGGTCAAGCTCCTACAATGAGCAGTACTTT.